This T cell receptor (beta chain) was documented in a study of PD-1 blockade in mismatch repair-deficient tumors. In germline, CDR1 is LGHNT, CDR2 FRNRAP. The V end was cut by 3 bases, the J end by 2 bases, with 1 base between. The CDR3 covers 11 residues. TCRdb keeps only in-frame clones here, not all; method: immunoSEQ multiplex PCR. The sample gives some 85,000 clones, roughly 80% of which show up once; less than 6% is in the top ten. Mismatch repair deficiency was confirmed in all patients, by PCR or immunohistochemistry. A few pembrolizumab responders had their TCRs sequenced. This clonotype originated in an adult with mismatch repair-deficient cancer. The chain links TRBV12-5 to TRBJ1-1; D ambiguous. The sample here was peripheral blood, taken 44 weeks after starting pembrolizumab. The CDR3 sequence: CASGLNTEAFF. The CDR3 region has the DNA TGTGCTAGTGGTTTAAACACTGAAGCTTTCTTT.